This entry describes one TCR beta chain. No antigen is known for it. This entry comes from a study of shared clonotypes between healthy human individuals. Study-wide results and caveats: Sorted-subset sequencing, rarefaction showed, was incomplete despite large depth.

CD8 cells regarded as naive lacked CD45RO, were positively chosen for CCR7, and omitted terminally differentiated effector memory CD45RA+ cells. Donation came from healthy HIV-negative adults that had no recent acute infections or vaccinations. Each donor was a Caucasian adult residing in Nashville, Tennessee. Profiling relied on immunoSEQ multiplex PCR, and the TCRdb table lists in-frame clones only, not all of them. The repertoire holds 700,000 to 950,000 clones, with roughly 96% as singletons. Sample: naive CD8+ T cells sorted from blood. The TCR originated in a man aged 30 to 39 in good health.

CDR3 residues: CVLRDRGQSPTEAFF. DNA for the CDR3: TGCGTCCTACGAGACAGGGGGCAATCGCCCACTGAAGCTTTCTTT. V is TRBV10-1 and J is TRBJ1-1; TRBD1 aligns across 10 bases. This CDR3 is built from 15 residues. Per the germline V gene, CDR1 is WNHNN and CDR2 is SYGVQD (reference sequence).